This T cell receptor (beta chain) stems from a study of cytomegalovirus exposure and HLA in healthy donors (dated by TCRdb to the late 2010s). Regarding the research as a whole: In an earlier analysis of fewer than 750 of the donors, approximately 300 Gb of sequence data and some 100 million unique TCR beta sequences from about 179 million T cells were reported. An early release covering 550 to 700 HLA-typed donors comprised approximately 290 gigabases of sequencing data and around 80 million unique TCR sequences. Of the 398 genotyped donors, around 81% fell in the genetic ancestry cluster associated with self-reported Caucasian donors. The study aimed to test whether cataloging public T cell receptors could reveal signatures of past pathogen exposure. The study profiled the T cell repertoires of some 610 subjects by immunosequencing and related them to cytomegalovirus serostatus. A separate validation cohort of approximately 130 different subjects was used in addition to the roughly 720-subject first cohort. The study combined high-throughput TCR immunosequencing, statistical association of individual TCRs with disease status, and machine learning to predict cytomegalovirus infection status. A later analysis re-examined previously published TCR beta repertoires from around 670 donors and added high-resolution HLA genotyping to investigate patterns of TCR occurrence. Rather than drawing on any new phenotypic data, the later analysis identified candidate immune exposures from TCR beta sequences and the way those sequences occurred across donors. An earlier analysis of around 580 of the donors used high-throughput TCR beta sequencing to judge whether each TCR beta V gene segment behaved as functional or pseudogenic. Donor age, sex, ethnicity and CMV serostatus were collected together with the repertoire data. In a later genetic analysis, genome-wide SNP genotypes for about three fifths of the 666 donors were used, and that subset was treated as a discovery cohort. Every repertoire in the discovery cohort had been generated on one and the same sequencing platform. HLA typing included class I and class II loci at four-digit resolution. Typing coverage varied by locus: roughly 620-630 donors for A, B, C, DRB1 and DQB1; around 560 for DQA1; more than 600 for DPA1; approximately 470 for DPB1. Roughly 5 DR-DQ haplotypes were handled as single units for association and clustering, since linkage in the cohort was strong. Among almost 400 genotyped donors of the cohort, an average of roughly 240,000 unique TCR beta nucleotide sequences were sequenced per donor, around 20% of them non-productive. Study-wide conclusions, independent of this receptor: A total of 164 TCR beta chains were listed by the study as associated with cytomegalovirus. An earlier analysis of around 500 of the donors showed that most TCR beta V segments appeared in productive rearrangements either about 87% or about 30% of the time, which broadly matched IMGT annotations. Specific HLA alleles were associated with more than 15,000 TCR beta sequences at a false discovery rate of 0.05 in a later analysis. In a later analysis, HLA-associated TCR beta chains showed more clonal expansion and lower generation probabilities than non-associated chains that were equally common. According to a later analysis, parvovirus B19, influenza, CMV and Epstein-Barr virus appeared linked to several top co-occurrence clusters. Only TCR beta chains were sequenced in this cohort, and the absence of alpha or paired-chain data limited detectable features. Presence/absence analyses assumed roughly uniform sequencing depth across donors, an assumption that may not hold. A few of the identified cytomegalovirus-associated TCR beta chains were confirmed in vitro to be specific for cytomegalovirus antigens. Because some donors lacked HLA typing at each locus, the association tests relied only on the typed subset. According to a later analysis, TCR association rates differed among HLA loci, with DRB1 alleles showing the most associated TCRs and HLA-C alleles showing the fewest. According to a later genetic analysis, donors in an Asian-associated ancestry cluster had fewer N-insertions in productive TCRs than the approximately 700-donor mean. Most CMV-associated TCR beta chains appeared to be HLA-restricted in a later analysis, and the HLA associations seemed to be driven largely by CMV exposure. Roughly 15 rarely observed V segments, including chromosome 9 orphons, were excluded from the earlier analysis of about 600 of the donors because counts were too low. Because the 87-base-pair reads could not distinguish some IMGT-functional V segments, including TRBV6-2 and TRBV6-3, those segments were excluded. Most TCR sequences were seen in very few donors, while some public TCRs were found in many individuals. Linkage disequilibrium might explain the correlated functional status among segregating V segments, but an unknown experimental factor could not be ruled out. A later genetic analysis associated a missense DCLRE1C variant with V-gene and J-gene trimming of TCR beta chains, and an independent cohort replicated the association. A cluster of highly shared sequence variants was judged likely to be a technical artifact of the sequencing pipeline. A further reported finding was that TCR beta sequences accurately predicted the HLA-A and HLA-B alleles for most subjects in the first cohort. The authors suggested that the approach could potentially be generalized to other disease states and immunological phenotypes. When HLA alleles, especially DR and DQ, strongly co-occurred, TCR associations were difficult to assign to individual alleles. CMV serostatus was the only immune exposure information available for the cohort. The classifier was reported to diagnose cytomegalovirus status with high specificity and sensitivity in both the original and validation cohorts.

The junction carries 14 bases between V and J, which are trimmed by 2 bases and 3 bases respectively. CDR1 SGHRS and CDR2 YFSETQ were looked up in the germline V gene. The CDR3, from cysteine to phenylalanine, totals 15 residues. Solely the CDR3 DNA is kept, with 45 bases framed from the first base. The cohort consisted of some 730 healthy bone marrow donors. Cohort members were all nominally healthy when sampled, although unrecorded immune exposures were likely present. The donor tested CMV seronegative and was one of the 352 seronegative cohort members. A peripheral blood sample was collected from each donor, and TCR beta sequencing was performed on peripheral blood mononuclear cells. The Qiagen DNeasy Blood Extraction Kit was used to extract genomic DNA from the blood cell samples. About this clone itself: What antigen it recognizes has not been identified. Within one base of it there is no much larger clone, and no base qualities were kept.

Library prep was done by the immunoSEQ multiplex PCR assay. A mixture of 60 forward primers for TCR Vbeta segments and 13 reverse primers for TCR Jbeta segments was used in the multiplex PCR. A multiplex PCR assay on genomic DNA amplified the CDR3 region of rearranged TCR beta genes. The Illumina HiSeq System was used to sequence the amplified TCR beta libraries as 87-base-pair reads. The authors' pipeline ran thus. In a later analysis, roughly 80 million unique TCR beta chains were counted across the 650 to 700 repertoires, and roughly 11 million of these chains were shared by at least two donors. Raw reads were error-corrected and collapsed into unique sequences with a nearest-neighbor algorithm that merged closely related sequences to remove PCR and sequencing errors. To assign V, D and J gene segments, CDR3 sequences were aligned to IMGT reference sequences. For a sequence to be retained, a match of at least six nucleotides was required to both a V gene segment and a J gene segment. A rearrangement was called productive if the CDR3 had no stop codons and remained in frame with V and J, and every other rearrangement was called non-productive. CDR3 was defined according to IMGT convention as the region running from the second conserved V-encoded cysteine to the conserved J-encoded phenylalanine. In an earlier analysis of approximately 500 of the donors, sequences lacking an unambiguous match to a single V gene segment were excluded. In an earlier analysis of 587 of the donors, a V segment was called functional when productive rearrangements were above 56.7%, and segregating when the standard deviation between donors exceeded 5%. A statistical classification framework was developed to diagnose cytomegalovirus status using the catalog of TCR beta chain sequences. V and J gene assignment, in a later analysis, came from comparing TCR nucleotide sequences with IMGT/GENE-DB human TR gene sequences. The TCRdist pipeline was used in a later analysis to assign CDR3 sequences and most-parsimonious VDJ recombination scenarios. A later analysis defined each TCR beta chain by its CDR3 amino acid sequence plus V-gene family, and excluded reads lacking a unique V-gene family. A later analysis removed several hundred highly shared, low-generation-probability nucleotide sequences to deal with suspected cross-contamination and a sequencing artifact. A later analysis calculated a clonal expansion index for each public chain from normalized within-repertoire ranks of inferred template counts. In a later analysis, generation probabilities were computed using a VDJ recombination model fitted to out-of-frame rearrangements, and the results were checked against IGoR. A later analysis scored TCR-TCR, TCR-HLA and TCR-CMV co-occurrence with hypergeometric tests, applying a repertoire-size bias correction to TCR pairs. False discovery rates were estimated in a later analysis by permuting HLA or CMV assignments 20 times. In a later analysis, co-occurring TCRs were grouped using DBSCAN, and TCRdist sequence similarity was added for clustering within HLA-allele-positive subsets. Repertoires with fewer than 30,000 or more than 120,000 public chains, plus five repertoires with anomalous nucleotide sharing, were excluded from co-occurrence clustering. As stored in TCRdb, this immuneACCESS dataset retains in-frame rearrangements with V and J assigned. A fraction of the clones does not appear; measured against another copy, unresolved V genes explain less than half of the discrepancy, and the remainder lacks a known reason. V and J calls and clone size are those listed in that table; D and trimming were worked out from the DNA. This sample has 150,000 to 180,000 clones in its table, and around 74% of those were observed once. In total, the top ten clones hold about 1.3% of the sample.

Sequencing input: PBMCs. The TCR comes from a man in his late teens or twenties in good health and CMV-seronegative. The chain was built from TRBV5-1 and TRBJ1-1; TRBD1 is a possible D gene, resting on 5 matching bases. CDR3 sequence: CASSFRGRADTEAFF. The sequenced DNA is TGCGCCAGCAGCTTTAGGGGTAGGGCGGACACTGAAGCTTTCTTT.